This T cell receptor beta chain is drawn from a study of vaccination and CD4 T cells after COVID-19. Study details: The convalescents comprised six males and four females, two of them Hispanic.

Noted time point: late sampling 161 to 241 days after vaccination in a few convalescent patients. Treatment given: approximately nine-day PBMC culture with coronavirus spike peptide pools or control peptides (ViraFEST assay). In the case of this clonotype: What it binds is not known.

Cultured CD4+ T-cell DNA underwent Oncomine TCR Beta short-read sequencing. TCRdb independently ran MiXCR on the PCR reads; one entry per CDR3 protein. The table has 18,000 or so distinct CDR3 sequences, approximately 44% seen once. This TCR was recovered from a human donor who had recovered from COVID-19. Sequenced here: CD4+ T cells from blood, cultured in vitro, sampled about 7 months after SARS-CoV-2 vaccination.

CDR3 nucleotide sequence: TGCAGTGCCATGAGATACGACAGGGGCTCCTACGAGCAGTACTTC. Protein: CSAMRYDRGSYEQYF. This rearrangement joins TRBV20-1 to TRBJ2-7, with 8 bases identical to TRBD1. Germline CDR1 and CDR2: DFQATT and SNEGSKA (reference sequence). J gave up 0 bases and V 6 bases, and 10 bases lay outside the gene matches. The CDR3 contains 15 residues.